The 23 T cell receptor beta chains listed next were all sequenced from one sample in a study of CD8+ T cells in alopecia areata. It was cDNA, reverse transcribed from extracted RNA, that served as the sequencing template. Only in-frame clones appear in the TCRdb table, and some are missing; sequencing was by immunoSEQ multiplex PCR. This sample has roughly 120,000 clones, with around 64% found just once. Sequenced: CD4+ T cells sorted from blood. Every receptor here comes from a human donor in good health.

CDR3 bases: TGTGCCAGCAGTGTTTCGTCCGACAGTAAAGAGACCCAGTACTTC. It specifies CASSVSSDSKETQYF. The V call is TRBV25-1, the J call TRBJ2-5; the D gene is possibly TRBD1 (5 bases). The V gene lost 4 bases and the J gene lost 3 bases, with 15 bases spanning the gap. Germline CDR1 and CDR2: MGHDK and SYGVNS. The CDR3 contains 15 residues. The full variable domain, completed using reference TRBV25-1 and TRBJ2-5, is EADIYQTPRYLVIGTGKKITLECSQTMGHDKMYWYQQDPGMELHLIHYSYGVNSTEKGDLSSESTVSRIRTEHFPLTLESARPSHTSQYLCASSVSSDSKETQYFGPGTRLLVL.

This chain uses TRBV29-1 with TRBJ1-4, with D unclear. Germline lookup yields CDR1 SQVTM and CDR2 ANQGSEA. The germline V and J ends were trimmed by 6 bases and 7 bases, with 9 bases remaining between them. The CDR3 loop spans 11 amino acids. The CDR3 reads CSVRAFEKLFF. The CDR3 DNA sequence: TGCAGCGTGCGGGCCTTTGAAAAACTGTTTTTT.

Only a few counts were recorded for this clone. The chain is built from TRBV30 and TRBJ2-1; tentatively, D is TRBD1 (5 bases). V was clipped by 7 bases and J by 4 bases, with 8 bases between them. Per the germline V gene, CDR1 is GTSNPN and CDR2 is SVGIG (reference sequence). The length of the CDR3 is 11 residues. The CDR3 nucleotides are TGTGCCTCCCAGGGTTACAATGAGCAGTTCTTC. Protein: CASQGYNEQFF.

CDR3 nucleotide sequence: TGTGCCAGCAGCTTACGCAGGAACACTGAAGCTTTCTTT. It specifies CASSLRRNTEAFF. The chain has TRBV13 and TRBJ1-1, with D uncertain. The CDR3 length is 13 residues. In germline, CDR1 is PRHDT, CDR2 FYEKMQ (reference sequence). V lost 2 bases to trimming and J lost 1 base, with 5 bases between them.

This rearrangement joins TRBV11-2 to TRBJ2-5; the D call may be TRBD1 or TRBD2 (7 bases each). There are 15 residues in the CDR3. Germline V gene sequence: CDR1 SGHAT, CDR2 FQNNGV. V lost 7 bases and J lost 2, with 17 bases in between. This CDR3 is CASTLQGGRQETQYF. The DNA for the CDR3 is TGTGCCAGCACCCTTCAGGGGGGGCGGCAAGAGACCCAGTACTTC.

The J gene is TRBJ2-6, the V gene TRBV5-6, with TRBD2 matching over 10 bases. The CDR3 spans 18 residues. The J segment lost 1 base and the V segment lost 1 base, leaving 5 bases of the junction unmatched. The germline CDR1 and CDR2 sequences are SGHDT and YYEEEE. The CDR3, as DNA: TGTGCCAGCAGCTTGAGGACTAGCGGTATATCTGGGGCCAACGTCCTGACTTTC. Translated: CASSLRTSGISGANVLTF.

CDR3: CASSAEGLMTGELFF. The CDR3 DNA reads as TGTGCCAGCAGCGCCGAGGGACTAATGACCGGGGAGCTGTTTTTT. The chain employs TRBV6-4 and TRBJ2-2, with 7 nucleotides matching TRBD2. Germline V gene sequence: CDR1 MRHNA, CDR2 SNTAGT. The length of the CDR3 is 15 residues. V was clipped by 6 bases and J by 5 bases; unmatched bases: 9.

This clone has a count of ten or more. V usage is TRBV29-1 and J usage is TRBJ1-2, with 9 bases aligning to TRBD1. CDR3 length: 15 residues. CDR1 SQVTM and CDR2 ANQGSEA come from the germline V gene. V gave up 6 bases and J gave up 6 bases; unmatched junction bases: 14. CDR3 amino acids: CSVPRTGALRDGYTF. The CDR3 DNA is TGCAGCGTCCCCCGGACAGGGGCGCTCAGGGATGGCTACACCTTC.

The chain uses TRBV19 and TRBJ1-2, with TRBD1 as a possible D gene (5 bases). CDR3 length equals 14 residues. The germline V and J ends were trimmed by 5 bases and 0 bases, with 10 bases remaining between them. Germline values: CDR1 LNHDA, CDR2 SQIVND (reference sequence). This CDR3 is CASSVRGPNYGYTF. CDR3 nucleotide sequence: TGTGCCAGTAGTGTCCGGGGACCTAACTATGGCTACACCTTC.

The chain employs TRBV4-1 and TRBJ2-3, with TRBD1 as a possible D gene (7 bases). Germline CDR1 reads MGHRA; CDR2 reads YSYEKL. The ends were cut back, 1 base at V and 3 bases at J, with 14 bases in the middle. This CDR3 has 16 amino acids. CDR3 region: CASSQGRQGGTDTQYF. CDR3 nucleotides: TGCGCCAGCAGCCAAGGCAGACAGGGAGGTACAGATACGCAGTATTTT.

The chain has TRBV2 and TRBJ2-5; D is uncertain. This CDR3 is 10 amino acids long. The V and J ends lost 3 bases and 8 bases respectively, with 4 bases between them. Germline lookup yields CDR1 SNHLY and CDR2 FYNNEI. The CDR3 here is CASSENTQYF. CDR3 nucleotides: TGTGCCAGCAGTGAGAACACCCAGTACTTC.

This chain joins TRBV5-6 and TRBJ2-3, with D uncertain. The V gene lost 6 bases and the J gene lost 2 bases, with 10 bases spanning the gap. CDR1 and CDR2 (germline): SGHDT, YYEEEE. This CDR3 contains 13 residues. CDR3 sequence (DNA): TGTGCCAGCATGAACAGACCCACAGATACGCAGTATTTT. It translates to CASMNRPTDTQYF.

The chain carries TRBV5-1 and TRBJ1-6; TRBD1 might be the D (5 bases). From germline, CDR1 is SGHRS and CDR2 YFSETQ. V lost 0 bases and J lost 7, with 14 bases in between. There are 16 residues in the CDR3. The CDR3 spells CASSLVDGRGNSPLHF. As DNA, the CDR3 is TGCGCCAGCAGCTTGGTCGACGGTAGGGGAAATTCACCCCTCCACTTT.

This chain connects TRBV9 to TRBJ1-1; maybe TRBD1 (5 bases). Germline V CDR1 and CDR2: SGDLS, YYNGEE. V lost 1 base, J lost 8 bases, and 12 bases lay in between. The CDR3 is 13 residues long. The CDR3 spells CASSVSPRAEAFF. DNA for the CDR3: TGTGCCAGCAGCGTATCCCCCAGGGCAGAAGCTTTCTTT.

The chain's CDR3 is CASSAGAYGYTF. In DNA, the CDR3 is TGTGCCAGCAGCGCAGGAGCCTATGGCTACACCTTC. The V call is TRBV7-9, the J call TRBJ1-2; D not resolved. This CDR3 has 12 residues. Trimming took off 5 bases at V and 4 bases at J, with 8 bases between the two ends. From germline, CDR1 is SEHNR and CDR2 FQNEAQ (reference sequence).

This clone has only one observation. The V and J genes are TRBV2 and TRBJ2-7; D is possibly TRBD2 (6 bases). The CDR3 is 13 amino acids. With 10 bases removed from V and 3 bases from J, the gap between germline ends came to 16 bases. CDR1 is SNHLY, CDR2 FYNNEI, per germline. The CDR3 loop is CATTPGELYEQYF. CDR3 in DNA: TGTGCCACCACACCGGGGGAGCTCTACGAGCAGTACTTC. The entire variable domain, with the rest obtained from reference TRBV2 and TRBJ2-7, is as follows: EPEVTQTPSHQVTQMGQEVILRCVPISNHLYFYWYRQILGQKVEFLVSFYNNEISEKSEIFDDQFSVERPDGSNFTLKIRSTKLEDSAMYFCATTPGELYEQYFGPGTRLTVT.

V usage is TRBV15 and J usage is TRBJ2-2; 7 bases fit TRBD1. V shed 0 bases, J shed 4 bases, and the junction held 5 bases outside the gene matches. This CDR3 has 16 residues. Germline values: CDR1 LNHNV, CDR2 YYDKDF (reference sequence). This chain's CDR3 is CATSRDEGAGTGELFF. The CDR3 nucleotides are TGTGCCACCAGCAGAGATGAGGGGGCGGGCACCGGGGAGCTGTTTTTT. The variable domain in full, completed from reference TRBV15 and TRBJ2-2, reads DAMVIQNPRYQVTQFGKPVTLSCSQTLNHNVMYWYQQKSSQAPKLLFHYYDKDFNNEADTPDNFQSRRPNTSFCFLDIRSPGLGDTAMYLCATSRDEGAGTGELFFGEGSRLTVL.

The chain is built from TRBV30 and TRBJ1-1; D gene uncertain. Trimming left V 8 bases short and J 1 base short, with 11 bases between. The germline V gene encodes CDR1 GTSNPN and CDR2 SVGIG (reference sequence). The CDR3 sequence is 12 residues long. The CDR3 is CARTRQNTEAFF. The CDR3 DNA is TGTGCCAGAACCCGACAGAACACTGAAGCTTTCTTT.

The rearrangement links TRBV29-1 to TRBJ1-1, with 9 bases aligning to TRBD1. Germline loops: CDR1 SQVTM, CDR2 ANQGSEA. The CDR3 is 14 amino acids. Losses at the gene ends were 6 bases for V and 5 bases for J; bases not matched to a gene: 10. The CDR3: CSVQPTGGMTEAFF. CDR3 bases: TGCAGCGTCCAACCTACAGGGGGCATGACTGAAGCTTTCTTT.

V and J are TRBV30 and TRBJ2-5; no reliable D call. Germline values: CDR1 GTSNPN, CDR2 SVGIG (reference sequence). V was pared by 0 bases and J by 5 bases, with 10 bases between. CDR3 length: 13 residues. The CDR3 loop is CAWSVRGAETQYF. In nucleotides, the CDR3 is TGTGCCTGGAGTGTACGAGGCGCGGAGACCCAGTACTTC.

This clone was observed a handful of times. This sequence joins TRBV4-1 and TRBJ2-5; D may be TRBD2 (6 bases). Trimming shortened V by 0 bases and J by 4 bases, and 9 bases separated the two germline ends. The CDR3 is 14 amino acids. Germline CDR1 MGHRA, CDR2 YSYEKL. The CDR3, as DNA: TGCGCCAGCAGCCAAGATCTCGGGAGAGAGACCCAGTACTTC. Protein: CASSQDLGRETQYF.

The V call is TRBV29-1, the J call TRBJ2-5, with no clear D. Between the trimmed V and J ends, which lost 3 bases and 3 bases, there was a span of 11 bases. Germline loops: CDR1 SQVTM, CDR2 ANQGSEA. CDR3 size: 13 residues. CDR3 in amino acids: CSVDTGPEETQYF. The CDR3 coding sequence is TGCAGCGTTGATACCGGCCCGGAAGAGACCCAGTACTTC.

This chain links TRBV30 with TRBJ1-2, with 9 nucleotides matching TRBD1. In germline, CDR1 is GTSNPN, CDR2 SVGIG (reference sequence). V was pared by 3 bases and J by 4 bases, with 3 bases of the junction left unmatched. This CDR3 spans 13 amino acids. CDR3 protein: CAWSGDRAYGYTF. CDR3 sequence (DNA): TGTGCCTGGAGCGGGGACAGGGCCTATGGCTACACCTTC.